The 20 T cell receptor beta chains below were found in one sample sequenced in a study of blood T cell repertoires in COVID-19. The method was immunoSEQ multiplex PCR; TCRdb's version includes in-frame clones alone and lacks a portion of them. The sample has around 50,000 clones, roughly 93% seen once. Sequenced sample: peripheral blood. All receptors derive from a man aged 60 to 75 with COVID-19, enrolled during active disease.

Note on this clone: Compared with germline, one end of the junction differs, possibly owing to a read error. The chain employs TRBV6-1 and TRBJ1-4, with no clear D. The CDR3 is made up of 15 amino acids. The germline V gene encodes CDR1 MNHNS and CDR2 SASEGT. The CDR3 bases are TGTGCCAGCAGAGAAGGAGGGTTGTCTAATGAAAAACTGTTTTTT. This codes for CASREGGLSNEKLFF.

The V call is TRBV5-1, the J call TRBJ2-1; 9 bases agree with TRBD2. Germline V gene sequence: CDR1 SGHRS, CDR2 YFSETQ. The CDR3 totals 16 residues. The ends lost 1 base at V and 8 bases at J; junction bases unmatched: 10. This CDR3 is CASSLFEAGGSYEQFF. The CDR3 bases are TGCGCCAGCAGCTTGTTTGAGGCGGGGGGGAGTTATGAGCAGTTCTTC.

The rearrangement uses TRBV4-2 and TRBJ2-7, with 8 bases aligning to TRBD2. Germline assignment: CDR1 LGHNA and CDR2 YNFKEQ. This CDR3 region has 20 residues. The V gene end was trimmed by 2 bases and the J gene end by 0 bases; junction bases not matched to a gene: 18. This chain's CDR3 is CASSQIGLIRRTSGSYEQYF. For the CDR3, the DNA is TGTGCCAGCAGCCAAATCGGACTTATTCGCCGAACTAGCGGCTCCTACGAGCAGTACTTC.

The chain couples TRBV9 to TRBJ1-5; 7 positions agree with TRBD1. CDR1 is SGDLS, CDR2 YYNGEE, per germline. CDR3 size: 15 residues. After removal of 3 bases from V and 5 bases from J, the junction contained 8 bases not matched to a gene. The CDR3 nucleotides are TGTGCCAGCAGCGCCGACGGGACAGCATATCAGCCCCAGCATTTT. The encoded protein is CASSADGTAYQPQHF.

This clone is a singleton in its sample. V is TRBV28 and J is TRBJ2-4, with a tentative D call TRBD2 (5 bases). With 2 bases removed from V and 6 bases from J, the gap between germline ends came to 14 bases. The CDR3 extends over 15 amino acids. Germline CDR1 and CDR2: MDHEN and SYDVKM. The CDR3, as DNA: TGTGCCAGCAGTTTAGAGAGGCCCCGGGGAAACATTCAGTACTTC. It specifies CASSLERPRGNIQYF.

This clone was recorded once. This sequence joins TRBV27 and TRBJ1-4; 9 bases agree with TRBD1. CDR3 length: 17 residues. V shed 6 bases, J shed 4 bases, and the junction held 12 bases outside the gene matches. From germline, CDR1 is MNHEY and CDR2 SMNVEV (reference sequence). In DNA form, the CDR3 reads TGTGCCAGCAGCCCAATCCGGACAGGGGATGGTAATGAAAAACTGTTTTTT. This codes for CASSPIRTGDGNEKLFF. Supplemented by reference TRBV27 and TRBJ1-4, the full variable domain reads EAQVTQNPRYLITVTGKKLTVTCSQNMNHEYMSWYRQDPGLGLRQIYYSMNVEVTDKGDVPEGYKVSRKEKRNFPLILESPSPNQTSLYFCASSPIRTGDGNEKLFFGSGTQLSVL.

The V and J genes are TRBV9 and TRBJ2-1, with 8 bases aligning to TRBD2. Losses at the gene ends were 0 bases for V and 10 bases for J; bases not matched to a gene: 6. This CDR3 spans 14 amino acids. The germline CDR1 and CDR2 sequences are SGDLS and YYNGEE. For the CDR3, the DNA is TGTGCCAGCAGCGTAGTCCCGGGGGGGGGCGAGCAGTTCTTC. Translating it yields CASSVVPGGGEQFF.

This clone was counted once. J is TRBJ2-6 and V is TRBV27, with D perhaps matching TRBD2 (5 bases). The germline gives CDR1 MNHEY, CDR2 SMNVEV (reference sequence). The V gene lost 7 bases and the J gene lost 1 base, with 14 bases spanning the gap. The CDR3 extends over 16 amino acids. The CDR3 DNA reads as TGTGCCAGCAAGGCTCGAGGGAAGTCTGGGGCCAACGTCCTGACTTTC. It encodes CASKARGKSGANVLTF.

CDR3 sequence reads: CASSPHNRGVADTQYF. The CDR3 coding sequence is TGTGCCAGTAGTCCTCATAATAGGGGTGTTGCAGATACGCAGTATTTT. The rearrangement joins TRBV19 to TRBJ2-3, with D perhaps TRBD1 (5 bases). Germline CDR1 is LNHDA and CDR2 is SQIVND (reference sequence). V was pared by 5 bases and J by 4 bases, with 19 bases between. The CDR3 sequence is 16 residues long.

CDR3 sequence (DNA): TGTGCCAGCAGCCAAGAGCTTCCGGGAGGCCTAAATGAGCAGTTCTTC. Its protein is CASSQELPGGLNEQFF. The chain recombines TRBV3-1 (or the pseudogene TRBV3-2) with TRBJ2-1, with 7 bases that match TRBD2. V was clipped by 0 bases and J by 7 bases; unmatched bases: 9. In germline, CDR1 is LGHDT, CDR2 YNNKEL (reference sequence). The CDR3 covers 16 residues.

J is TRBJ2-7 and V is TRBV28, with a weak D call TRBD1 (6 bases). V was trimmed by 7 bases and J by 2 bases, leaving 12 bases between them. The CDR3 has 13 residues. Germline V gene data show CDR1 as MDHEN and CDR2 as SYDVKM. The CDR3 spells CASNDRSTYEQYF. The DNA of the CDR3 is TGTGCCAGCAACGACAGGAGCACCTACGAGCAGTACTTC. Drawing the rest from reference TRBV28 and TRBJ2-7, the complete variable domain is DVKVTQSSRYLVKRTGEKVFLECVQDMDHENMFWYRQDPGLGLRLIYFSYDVKMKEKGDIPEGYSVSREKKERFSLILESASTNQTSMYLCASNDRSTYEQYFGPGTRLTVT.

The rearrangement joins TRBV19 to TRBJ1-2; D is undetermined. Germline CDR1 LNHDA, CDR2 SQIVND (reference sequence). The V gene lost 3 bases and the J gene lost 4 bases, with 9 bases spanning the gap. The CDR3 is 13 amino acids. CDR3 in DNA: TGTGCCAGTAGTATGCCAGAAAGCTATGGCTACACCTTC. Translated, it gives CASSMPESYGYTF.

In its sample, this clone was seen once. This sequence joins TRBV28 and TRBJ2-1; tentative D call: TRBD1 (5 bases). The CDR3 consists of 15 residues. Germline lookup yields CDR1 MDHEN and CDR2 SYDVKM. V shed 6 bases and J shed 6 bases, with 18 bases lying between them. The CDR3 here is CASSPYQGRVNEQFF. DNA of the CDR3: TGTGCCAGCAGCCCTTACCAGGGTAGGGTCAATGAGCAGTTCTTC. The variable domain in full, with the rest retrieved from reference TRBV28 and TRBJ2-1, is DVKVTQSSRYLVKRTGEKVFLECVQDMDHENMFWYRQDPGLGLRLIYFSYDVKMKEKGDIPEGYSVSREKKERFSLILESASTNQTSMYLCASSPYQGRVNEQFFGPGTRLTVL.

As for this clone: An end of the junction differs from the germline gene, which may be a read error. The chain combines TRBV6-5 with TRBJ1-2, with TRBD1 as a possible D gene (6 bases). Germline V gives CDR1 MNHEY, CDR2 SVGAGI. The CDR3 covers 13 residues. CDR3 bases: TGTGCCAGCAGTTCTTACTGGACAGCACCACCAATCTTC. Translated: CASSSYWTAPPIF.

The CDR3 DNA is TGTGCTAGTGGTTTGACCCCGAAGGACAGCTCAGATCACTACGAGCAGTACTTC. Its protein product is CASGLTPKDSSDHYEQYF. J is TRBJ2-7 and V is TRBV12-5, with D possibly TRBD1 on 6 matching bases. Germline assignment: CDR1 LGHNT and CDR2 FRNRAP. V gave up 2 bases and J gave up 3 bases, with 23 bases separating them. The CDR3 is 18 residues long.

The chain joins TRBV7-9 to TRBJ1-4, with D perhaps TRBD1 (5 bases). From germline, CDR1 is SEHNR and CDR2 FQNEAQ (reference sequence). With 6 bases removed from V and 8 bases from J, the gap between germline ends came to 13 bases. The CDR3 consists of 13 residues. This CDR3 reads CASSRGGFEKLFF. DNA of the CDR3: TGTGCCAGCAGTAGGGGCGGCTTCGAAAAACTGTTTTTT.

This clone was seen only a few times. This sequence joins TRBV5-6 and TRBJ2-7; weak D call: TRBD2 (6 bases). This CDR3 is 13 amino acids long. V dropped 5 bases and J dropped 7 bases, with 16 bases sitting between them. The germline V gene has CDR1 SGHDT and CDR2 YYEEEE. CDR3 sequence: CASSRGWSREQYF. The CDR3 DNA reads as TGTGCCAGCAGTCGGGGGTGGAGTAGAGAGCAGTACTTC.

This chain joins TRBV4-2 and TRBJ1-2; TRBD1 is a possible D gene (5 bases). The CDR3 sequence is 14 residues long. The V gene lost 1 base and the J gene lost 5 bases, with 11 bases spanning the gap. Looked up from germline, CDR1 is LGHNA and CDR2 is YNFKEQ. Written as DNA, the CDR3 is TGTGCCAGCAGCCAAGGTGGACAACTTTATGGCTACACCTTC. Translated: CASSQGGQLYGYTF.

The chain joins TRBV6-2 or TRBV6-3 to TRBJ1-5, with TRBD1 matching over 9 bases. The germline V gene has CDR1 MNHEY and CDR2 SVGEGT. Trimming took 0 bases from V and 5 from J; bases not matched to a gene: 5. The CDR3 runs to 16 residues. DNA of the CDR3: TGTGCCAGCAGTTACTCGGGGGACAGGGATGATCAGCCCCAGCATTTT. Translated, it gives CASSYSGDRDDQPQHF.

This rearrangement joins TRBV11-2 to TRBJ2-3; unclear D gene. The ends were cut back, 0 bases at V and 0 bases at J, with 13 bases in the middle. Germline V gene sequence: CDR1 SGHAT, CDR2 FQNNGV. This CDR3 is 17 amino acids long. Here the CDR3 reads CASSLEAKVWSTDTQYF. CDR3 sequence (DNA): TGTGCCAGCAGCTTAGAAGCGAAGGTATGGAGCACAGATACGCAGTATTTT.